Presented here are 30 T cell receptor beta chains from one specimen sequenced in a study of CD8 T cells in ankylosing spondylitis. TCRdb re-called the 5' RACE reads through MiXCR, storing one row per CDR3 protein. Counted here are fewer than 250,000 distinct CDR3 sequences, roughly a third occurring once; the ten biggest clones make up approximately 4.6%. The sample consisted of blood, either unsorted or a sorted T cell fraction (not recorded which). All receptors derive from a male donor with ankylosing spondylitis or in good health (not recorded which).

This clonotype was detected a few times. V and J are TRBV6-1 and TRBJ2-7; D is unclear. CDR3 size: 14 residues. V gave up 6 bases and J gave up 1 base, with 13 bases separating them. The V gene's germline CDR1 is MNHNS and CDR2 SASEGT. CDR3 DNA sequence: TGTGCCAGCAGCCGGACCGAGCCGTCCTACGAGCAGTACTTC. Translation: CASSRTEPSYEQYF.

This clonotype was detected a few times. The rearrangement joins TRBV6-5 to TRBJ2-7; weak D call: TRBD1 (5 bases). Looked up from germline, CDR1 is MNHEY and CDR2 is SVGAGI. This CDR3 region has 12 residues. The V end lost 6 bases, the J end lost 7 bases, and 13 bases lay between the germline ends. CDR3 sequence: CASSPAGREQYF. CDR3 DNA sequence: TGTGCCAGCAGCCCCGCAGGGCGTGAGCAGTACTTC.

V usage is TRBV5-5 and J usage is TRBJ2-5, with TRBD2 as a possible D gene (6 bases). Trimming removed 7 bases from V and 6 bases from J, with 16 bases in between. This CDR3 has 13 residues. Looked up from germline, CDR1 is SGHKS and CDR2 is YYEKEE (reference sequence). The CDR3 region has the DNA TGTGCCAGCCGACCTAGCGCCGCCCAGACCCAGTACTTC. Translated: CASRPSAAQTQYF.

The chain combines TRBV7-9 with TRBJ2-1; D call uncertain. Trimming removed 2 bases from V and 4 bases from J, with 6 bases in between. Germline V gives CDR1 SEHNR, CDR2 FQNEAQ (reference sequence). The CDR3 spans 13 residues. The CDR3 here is CASSLRRYNEQFF. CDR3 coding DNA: TGTGCCAGCAGCTTACGTCGGTACAATGAGCAGTTCTTC.

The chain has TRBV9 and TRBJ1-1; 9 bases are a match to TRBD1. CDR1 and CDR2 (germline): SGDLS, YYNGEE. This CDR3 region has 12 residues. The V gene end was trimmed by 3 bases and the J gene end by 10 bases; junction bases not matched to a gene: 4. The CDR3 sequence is CASSAATGGAFF. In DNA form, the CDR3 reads TGTGCCAGCAGCGCGGCGACAGGGGGAGCTTTCTTT.

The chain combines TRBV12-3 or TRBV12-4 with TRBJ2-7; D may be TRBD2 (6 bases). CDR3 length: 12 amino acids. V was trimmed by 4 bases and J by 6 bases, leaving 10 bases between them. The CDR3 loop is CASSYGLFEQYF. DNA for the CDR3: TGTGCCAGCAGTTATGGACTATTCGAGCAGTACTTC.

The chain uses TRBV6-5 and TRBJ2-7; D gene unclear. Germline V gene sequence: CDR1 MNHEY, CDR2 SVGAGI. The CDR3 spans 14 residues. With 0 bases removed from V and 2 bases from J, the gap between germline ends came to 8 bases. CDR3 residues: CASSYSNTPYEQYF. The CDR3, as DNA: TGTGCCAGCAGTTACTCGAACACCCCCTACGAGCAGTACTTC.

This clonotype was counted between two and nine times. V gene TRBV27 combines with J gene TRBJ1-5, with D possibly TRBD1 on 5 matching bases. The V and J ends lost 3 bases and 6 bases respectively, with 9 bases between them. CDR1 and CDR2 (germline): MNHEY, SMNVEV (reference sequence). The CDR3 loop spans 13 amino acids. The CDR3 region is CASSFLGGQPQHF. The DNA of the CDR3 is TGTGCCAGCAGTTTTCTGGGGGGTCAGCCCCAGCATTTT.

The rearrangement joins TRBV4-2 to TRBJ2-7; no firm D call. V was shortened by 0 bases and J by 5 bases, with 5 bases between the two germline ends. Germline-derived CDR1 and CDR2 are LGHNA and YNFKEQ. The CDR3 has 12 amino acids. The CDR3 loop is CASSQDRNEQYF. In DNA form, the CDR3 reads TGTGCCAGCAGCCAAGATCGCAACGAGCAGTACTTC.

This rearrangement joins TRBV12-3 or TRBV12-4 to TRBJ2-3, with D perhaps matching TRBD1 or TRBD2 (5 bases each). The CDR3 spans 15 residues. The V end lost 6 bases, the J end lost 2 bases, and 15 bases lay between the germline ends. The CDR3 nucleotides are TGTGCCAGCAGCCAGGCAGGGCGGGTCACAGATACGCAGTATTTT. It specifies CASSQAGRVTDTQYF.

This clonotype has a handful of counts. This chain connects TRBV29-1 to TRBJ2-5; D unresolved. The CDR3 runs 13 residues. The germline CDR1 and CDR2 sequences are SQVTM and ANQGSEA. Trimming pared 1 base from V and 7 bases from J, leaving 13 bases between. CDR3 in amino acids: CSVEGAIHVTQYF. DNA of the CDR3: TGCAGCGTTGAAGGAGCAATTCATGTGACCCAGTACTTC.

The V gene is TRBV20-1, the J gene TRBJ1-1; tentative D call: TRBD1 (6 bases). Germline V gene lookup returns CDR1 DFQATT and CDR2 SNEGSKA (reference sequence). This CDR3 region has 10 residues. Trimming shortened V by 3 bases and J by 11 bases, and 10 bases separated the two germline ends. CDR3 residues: CSARRGAAFF. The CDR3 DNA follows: TGCAGTGCTAGGAGGGGGGCGGCTTTCTTT.

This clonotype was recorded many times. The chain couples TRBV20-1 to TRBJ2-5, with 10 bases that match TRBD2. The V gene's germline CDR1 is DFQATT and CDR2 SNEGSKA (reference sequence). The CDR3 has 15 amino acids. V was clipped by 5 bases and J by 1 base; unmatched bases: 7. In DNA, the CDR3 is TGCAGTGCTCGAAGGACTAGCGGAGCCCAAGAGACCCAGTACTTC. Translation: CSARRTSGAQETQYF.

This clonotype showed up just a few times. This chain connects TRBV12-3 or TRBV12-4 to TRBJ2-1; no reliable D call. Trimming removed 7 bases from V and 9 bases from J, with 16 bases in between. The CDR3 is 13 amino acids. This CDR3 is CASTGTPASEQFF. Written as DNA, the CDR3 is TGTGCCAGCACAGGTACCCCGGCGAGTGAGCAGTTCTTC.

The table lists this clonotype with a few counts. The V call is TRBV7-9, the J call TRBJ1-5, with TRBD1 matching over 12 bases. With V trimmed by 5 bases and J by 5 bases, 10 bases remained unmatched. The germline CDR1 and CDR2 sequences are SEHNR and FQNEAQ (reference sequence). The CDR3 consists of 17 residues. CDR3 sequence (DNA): TGTGCCAGCAGCGCACCTGGGACAGGGGGCTTCGATCAGCCCCAGCATTTT. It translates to CASSAPGTGGFDQPQHF.

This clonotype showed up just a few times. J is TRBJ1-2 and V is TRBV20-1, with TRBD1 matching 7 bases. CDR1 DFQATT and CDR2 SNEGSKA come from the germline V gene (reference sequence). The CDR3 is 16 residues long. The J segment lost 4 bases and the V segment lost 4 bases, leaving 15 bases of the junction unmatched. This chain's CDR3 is CSATSSLEGATYGYTF. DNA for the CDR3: TGCAGTGCTACCTCCTCCCTCGAGGGGGCCACCTATGGCTACACCTTC.

CDR3 sequence: CASSLSIGGHYEQYF. DNA of the CDR3: TGTGCCAGCAGTTTATCGATAGGCGGACATTACGAGCAGTACTTC. J is TRBJ2-7 and V is TRBV27; tentative D call: TRBD1 (5 bases). V was trimmed by 0 bases and J by 4 bases, leaving 13 bases between them. Per the germline V gene, CDR1 is MNHEY and CDR2 is SMNVEV (reference sequence). The CDR3 is made up of 15 amino acids.

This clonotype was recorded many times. The CDR3 region is CSVGRRMNTEAFF. DNA of the CDR3: TGCAGCGTTGGCCGCAGAATGAACACTGAAGCTTTCTTT. The rearrangement links TRBV29-1 to TRBJ1-1; D remains unclear. V was shortened by 4 bases and J by 0 bases, with 9 bases between the two germline ends. Germline V CDR1 and CDR2: SQVTM, ANQGSEA. The CDR3 has 13 amino acids.

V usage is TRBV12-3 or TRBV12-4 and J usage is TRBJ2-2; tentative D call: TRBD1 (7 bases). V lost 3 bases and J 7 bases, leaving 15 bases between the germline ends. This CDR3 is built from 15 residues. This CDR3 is CASSLGAGGFGELFF. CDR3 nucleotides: TGTGCCAGCAGTTTGGGGGCAGGGGGGTTCGGGGAGCTGTTTTTT.

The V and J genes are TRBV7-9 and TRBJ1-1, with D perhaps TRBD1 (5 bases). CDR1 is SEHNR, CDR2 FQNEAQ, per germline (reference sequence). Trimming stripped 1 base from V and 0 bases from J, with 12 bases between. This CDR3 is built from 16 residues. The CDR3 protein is CASSLEGRPLNTEAFF. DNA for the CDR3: TGTGCCAGCAGCTTAGAGGGGAGACCATTGAACACTGAAGCTTTCTTT. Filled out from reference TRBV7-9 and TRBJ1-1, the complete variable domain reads DTGVSQNPRHKITKRGQNVTFRCDPISEHNRLYWYRQTLGQGPEFLTYFQNEAQLEKSRLLSDRFSAERPKGSFSTLEIQRTEQGDSAMYLCASSLEGRPLNTEAFFGQGTRLTVV.

The CDR3 reads CSAREPRASTDTQYF. In DNA, the CDR3 is TGCAGTGCTAGGGAACCAAGAGCTAGCACAGATACGCAGTATTTT. The chain couples TRBV20-1 to TRBJ2-3; D gene uncertain. Germline V CDR1 and CDR2: DFQATT, SNEGSKA (reference sequence). V was clipped by 3 bases and J by 0 bases, with 13 bases between them. This CDR3 spans 15 amino acids.

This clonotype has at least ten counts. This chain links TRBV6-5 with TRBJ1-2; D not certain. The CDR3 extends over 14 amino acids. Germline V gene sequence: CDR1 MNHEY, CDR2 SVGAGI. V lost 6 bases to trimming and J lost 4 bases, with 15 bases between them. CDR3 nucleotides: TGTGCCAGCAGGTTAACCGGGCCTTCCTATGGCTACACCTTC. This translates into CASRLTGPSYGYTF.

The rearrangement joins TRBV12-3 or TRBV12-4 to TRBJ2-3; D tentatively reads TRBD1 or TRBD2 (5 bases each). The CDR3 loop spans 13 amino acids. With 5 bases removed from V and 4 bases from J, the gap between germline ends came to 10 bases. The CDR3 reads CASSDWGSDTQYF. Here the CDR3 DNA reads TGTGCCAGCAGTGATTGGGGGTCAGATACGCAGTATTTT.

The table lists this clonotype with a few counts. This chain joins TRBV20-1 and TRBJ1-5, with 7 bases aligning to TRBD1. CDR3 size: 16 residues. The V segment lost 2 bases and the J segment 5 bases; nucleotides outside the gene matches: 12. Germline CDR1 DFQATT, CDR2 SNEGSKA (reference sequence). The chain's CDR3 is CSARPYSRDSDQPQHF. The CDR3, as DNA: TGCAGTGCTAGACCCTACTCCCGGGACAGCGATCAGCCCCAGCATTTT.

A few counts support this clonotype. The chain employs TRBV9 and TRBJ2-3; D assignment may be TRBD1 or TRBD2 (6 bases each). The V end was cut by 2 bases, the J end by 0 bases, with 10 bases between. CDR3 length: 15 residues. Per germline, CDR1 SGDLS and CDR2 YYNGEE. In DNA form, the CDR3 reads TGTGCCAGCAGCGTCGGAGGGGGGAGCACAGATACGCAGTATTTT. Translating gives CASSVGGGSTDTQYF.

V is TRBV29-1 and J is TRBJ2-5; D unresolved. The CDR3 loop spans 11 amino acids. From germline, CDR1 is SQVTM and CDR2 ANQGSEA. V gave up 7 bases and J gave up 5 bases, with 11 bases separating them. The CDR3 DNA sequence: TGCAGCGCTGTCAGTAGTGAGACCCAGTACTTC. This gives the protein CSAVSSETQYF.

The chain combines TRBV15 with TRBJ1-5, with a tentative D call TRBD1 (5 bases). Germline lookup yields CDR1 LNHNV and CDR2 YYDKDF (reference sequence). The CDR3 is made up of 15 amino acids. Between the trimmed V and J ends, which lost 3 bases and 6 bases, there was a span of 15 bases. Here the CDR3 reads CATSRTKWGVQPQHF. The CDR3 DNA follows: TGTGCCACCAGCAGGACAAAGTGGGGGGTTCAGCCCCAGCATTTT.

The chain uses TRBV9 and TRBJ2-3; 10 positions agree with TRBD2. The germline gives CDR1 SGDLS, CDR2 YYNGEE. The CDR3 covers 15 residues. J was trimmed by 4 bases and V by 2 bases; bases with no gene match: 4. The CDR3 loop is CASSVVAGGADTQYF. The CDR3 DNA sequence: TGTGCCAGCAGCGTGGTAGCGGGGGGCGCAGATACGCAGTATTTT. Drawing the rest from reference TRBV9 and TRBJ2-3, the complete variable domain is DSGVTQTPKHLITATGQRVTLRCSPRSGDLSVYWYQQSLDQGLQFLIQYYNGEERAKGNILERFSAQQFPDLHSELNLSSLELGDSALYFCASSVVAGGADTQYFGPGTRLTVL.

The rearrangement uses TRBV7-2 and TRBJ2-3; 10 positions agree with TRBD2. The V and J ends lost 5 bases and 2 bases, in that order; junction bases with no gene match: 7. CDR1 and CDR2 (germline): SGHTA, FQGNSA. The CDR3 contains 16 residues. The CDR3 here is CASSPGTSAATDTQYF. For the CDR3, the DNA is TGTGCCAGCAGCCCAGGGACTAGCGCCGCCACAGATACGCAGTATTTT.

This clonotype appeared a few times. DNA of the CDR3: TGTGCCAGCACCCCTCTGGGACAGGTCGGCTACGAGCAGTACTTC. Translation: CASTPLGQVGYEQYF. This chain links TRBV6-1 with TRBJ2-7, with 8 bases aligning to TRBD1. The CDR3 runs to 15 residues. CDR1 and CDR2 (germline): MNHNS, SASEGT. With V trimmed by 7 bases and J by 3 bases, 11 bases remained unmatched.